The rows below give T cell receptor beta chains drawn from one sample of a study of OX40 agonist ivuxolimab in advanced cancers. The data were produced by immunoSEQ multiplex PCR, yet TCRdb's version contains in-frame clones alone and is incomplete. This table holds approximately 12,000 clones, roughly 72% found once. The specimen comprised CD4+ or CD8+ T cells sorted from blood, sampled in a trial of the OX40 agonist ivuxolimab. These receptors came from an adult with an advanced solid tumor such as melanoma, head and neck, liver or kidney cancer. The CDR3 runs from the conserved cysteine through the conserved F or W.

v_gene	j_gene	len	CDR3aa
TRBV6-5	TRBJ2-1	13	CASSYSSRGEQFF
TRBV5-1	TRBJ2-2	13	CASIDRVGGELFF
TRBV7-9	TRBJ2-7	12	CASSQDGYEQYF
TRBV7-9	TRBJ2-7	15	CASSSQGPHSYEQYF
TRBV19	TRBJ2-2	19	CASSIRGVAGSYNTGELFF
TRBV19	TRBJ1-2	13	CATLEWGVGGYTF
TRBV28	TRBJ1-1	17	CASSFRGSGLVYTEAFF
TRBV7-2	TRBJ2-2	18	CASSLGGQGIRNTGELFF
TRBV2	TRBJ1-6	15	CASRAPTGGQSPLHF
TRBV28	TRBJ2-4	18	CASSPPLGLGGTKNIQYF
TRBV29-1	TRBJ2-3	14	CSVVGQGVADTQYF
TRBV5-4	TRBJ2-7	12	CASSIQDYEQYF
TRBV19	TRBJ2-1	13	CASSITSGAQQFF
TRBV4-1	TRBJ1-5	15	CASSQEVEGRQPQHF
TRBV5-4	TRBJ1-3	15	CASSLGAGPGNTIYF
TRBV5-8	TRBJ1-5	15	CASSSASYSNQPQHF
TRBV21-1	TRBJ2-1	12	CASSRDYNEQFF
TRBV28	TRBJ2-7	14	CASSSTVFSYEQYF
TRBV10-3	TRBJ2-1	14	CAISDTSGGNEQFF
TRBV28	TRBJ2-5	14	CASSLKGPGETQYF
TRBV7-2	TRBJ2-3	17	CASSQDGLAGASDTQYF
TRBV10-3	TRBJ2-7	12	CAIRDEPYEQYF
TRBV27	TRBJ2-7	14	CASSARTVRDEQYF
TRBV28	TRBJ2-1	17	CASSPYRGPSPYNEQFF
TRBV7-6	TRBJ2-3	15	CASSLVGRITDTQYF
TRBV7-8	TRBJ1-4	16	CASSLVSRQTNEKLFF
TRBV4-2	TRBJ2-7	16	CASSQDLPGQGGEQYF
TRBV15	TRBJ2-2	14	CATSRDRFTGELFF
TRBV4-1	TRBJ2-4	14	CASSSVLAKNIQYF
TRBV27	TRBJ1-6	15	CASSLGTGGSSPLHF
TRBV6-6	TRBJ2-7	13	CASSYSLNYEQYF
TRBV5-5	TRBJ2-7	14	CASSQEATSYEQYF
TRBV28	TRBJ2-2	14	CASSRGRGTGELFF
TRBV19	TRBJ2-1	16	CASSIGLATFYNEQFF
TRBV4-1	TRBJ2-7	15	CASSQGQGQPYEQYF
TRBV28	TRBJ1-4	17	CASSPPGLSGSNEKLFF
TRBV28	TRBJ2-2	16	CASSLSPSGDTGELFF
TRBV28	TRBJ1-5	14	CASSLEDTYQPQHF
TRBV6-6	TRBJ2-7	14	CASSPLGRGREQYF
TRBV6-6	TRBJ1-5	14	CASSYGASNQPQHF
TRBV4-1	TRBJ1-2	15	CASSQGDRENYGYTF